This is a list of T cell receptor beta chains from one sample in a study of blood T cell repertoires in COVID-19. Method: immunoSEQ multiplex PCR; TCRdb's copy keeps in-frame clones and lacks some. The data hold 200,000 to 250,000 clones, with about nine tenths observed a single time. Sequenced input: peripheral blood. These receptors came from a man between 60 and 70 years old with acute or convalescent COVID-19. The CDR3 runs from the conserved cysteine through the conserved F or W. D genes are given only for firm matches. Rows give clone size only sometimes, using once, few, many, or a class for an expanded clone.

J gene | clone size | CDR3 length | V gene | D gene | CDR3 protein | CDR3 DNA
TRBJ2-3 | - | 15 | TRBV2 | TRBD2 | CASLRLAGDTDTQYF | TGTGCCAGCTTGCGACTAGCGGGAGACACAGATACGCAGTATTTT
TRBJ1-1 | - | 11 | TRBV28 | - | CAIRNSRSAFF | TGTGCCATCAGAAACAGTCGGTCAGCTTTCTTT
TRBJ2-2 | - | 14 | TRBV19 | - | CASSPISEGGELFF | TGTGCCAGTAGTCCGATTAGCGAGGGCGGGGAGCTGTTTTTT
TRBJ1-5 | - | 15 | TRBV6-5 | TRBD1 | CASSLGTASNQPQHF | TGTGCCAGCAGCCTGGGGACAGCGAGCAATCAGCCCCAGCATTTT
TRBJ2-7 | - | 13 | TRBV4-3 | - | CASSQDQVDEQYF | TGCGCCAGCAGCCAAGATCAGGTGGATGAGCAGTACTTC
TRBJ2-2 | - | 16 | TRBV9 | - | CASSVAAVGHTGELFF | TGTGCCAGCAGCGTAGCGGCAGTGGGGCACACCGGGGAGCTGTTTTTT
TRBJ2-1 | - | 15 | TRBV11-2 | TRBD1 | CASSLQGALVGEQFF | TGTGCCAGCAGTCTACAGGGGGCGCTTGTAGGTGAGCAGTTCTTC
TRBJ2-7 | - | 11 | TRBV10-3 | - | CAIRDKGEQYF | TGTGCCATCAGGGACAAGGGGGAGCAGTACTTC
TRBJ2-1 | - | 17 | TRBV11-3 | - | CASSSPLVSKDYNEQFF | TGTGCCAGCAGCTCACCCCTAGTTTCGAAAGACTACAATGAGCAGTTCTTC
TRBJ1-3 | - | 16 | TRBV9 | TRBD1 | CASSVLTGGPGNTIYF | TGTGCCAGCAGCGTATTGACAGGGGGCCCTGGAAACACCATATATTTT
TRBJ2-5 | once | 14 | TRBV29-1 | TRBD1 | CSVGPQGAGETQYF | TGCAGCGTTGGACCACAGGGGGCGGGAGAGACCCAGTACTTC
TRBJ1-5 | - | 15 | TRBV6-6 | - | CASSSPTGNNQPQHF | TGTGCCAGCAGTTCTCCCACAGGAAACAATCAGCCCCAGCATTTT
TRBJ2-7 | few | 15 | TRBV4-1 | TRBD1 | CASSPDRGRRGEQYF | TGCGCCAGCAGCCCAGACAGGGGGCGCAGGGGCGAGCAGTACTTC
TRBJ1-2 | - | 15 | TRBV19 | TRBD1 | CASSPERQGYYGYTF | TGTGCCAGTAGCCCGGAAAGACAGGGTTACTATGGCTACACCTTC
TRBJ1-3 | - | 15 | TRBV10-3 | - | CAISEGEGEGNTIYF | TGTGCCATCAGTGAGGGGGAAGGGGAAGGAAACACCATATATTTT